Presented here are 25 T cell receptor beta chains from one specimen sequenced in a study of PD-1 blockade in classical Hodgkin lymphoma. The data were produced by immunoSEQ multiplex PCR, yet TCRdb's version contains in-frame clones alone and is incomplete. The sample holds about 21,000 clones, about two thirds seen once. Every one of the patients relapsed after autologous stem cell transplantation (brentuximab vedotin exposure was variable). The sequencing used peripheral blood mononuclear cells (PBMCs), collected at baseline. The receptors here all came from a human donor with classical Hodgkin lymphoma.

The V and J genes are TRBV29-1 and TRBJ1-2, with 10 bases that match TRBD1. This CDR3 has 13 residues. CDR1 SQVTM and CDR2 ANQGSEA come from the germline V gene. Losses at the gene ends were 8 bases for V and 3 bases for J; bases not matched to a gene: 6. CDR3 loop: CSIKTGGDYGYTF. CDR3 coding DNA: TGCAGCATTAAGACAGGGGGCGACTATGGCTACACCTTC.

This clone was found a few times. The chain couples TRBV28 to TRBJ1-3, with TRBD1 identical over 8 bases. Germline V gene sequence: CDR1 MDHEN, CDR2 SYDVKM. The CDR3 runs 14 residues. After removal of 6 bases from V and 4 bases from J, the junction contained 5 bases not matched to a gene. In nucleotides, the CDR3 is TGTGCCAGCAGGAGTCAGGGGGCAGGAAACACCATATATTTT. It is translated as CASRSQGAGNTIYF. Supplemented by reference TRBV28 and TRBJ1-3, the full variable domain reads DVKVTQSSRYLVKRTGEKVFLECVQDMDHENMFWYRQDPGLGLRLIYFSYDVKMKEKGDIPEGYSVSREKKERFSLILESASTNQTSMYLCASRSQGAGNTIYFGEGSWLTVV.

The rearrangement uses TRBV30 and TRBJ1-1; possible D gene TRBD1, 5 bases. The germline V gene has CDR1 GTSNPN and CDR2 SVGIG (reference sequence). Trimming cost V 1 base and J 4 bases, with 10 bases left between them. This CDR3 has 13 amino acids. CDR3 coding DNA: TGTGCCTGGAGTGGACAGCCGGGCACTGAAGCTTTCTTT. Translation gives CAWSGQPGTEAFF.

V gene TRBV5-1 combines with J gene TRBJ2-5; 12 bases are shared with TRBD1. The CDR3 sequence is 16 residues long. The V gene's germline CDR1 is SGHRS and CDR2 YFSETQ. Trimming took 5 bases from V and 5 from J; bases not matched to a gene: 10. The CDR3 DNA sequence: TGCGCCAGCAGGCCGACCGGGACAGGGGGCTCGGAGACCCAGTACTTC. Its protein product is CASRPTGTGGSETQYF. The full variable domain, with the rest looked up from reference TRBV5-1 and TRBJ2-5, is KAGVTQTPRYLIKTRGQQVTLSCSPISGHRSVSWYQQTPGQGLQFLFEYFSETQRNKGNFPGRFSGRQFSNSRSEMNVSTLELGDSALYLCASRPTGTGGSETQYFGPGTRLLVL.

The V call is TRBV7-7, the J call TRBJ2-2, with D perhaps given as TRBD1 or TRBD2 (5 bases each). The CDR3 sequence is 14 residues long. Trimming shortened V by 5 bases and J by 6 bases, and 13 bases separated the two germline ends. From germline, CDR1 is SSHAT and CDR2 FNYEAQ (reference sequence). The CDR3 nucleotides read TGTGCCAGCAGCACCCAGGGTAGCGCCGGGGAGCTGTTTTTT. Translated, it gives CASSTQGSAGELFF.

This clone has a single count. The rearrangement joins TRBV5-1 to TRBJ2-7; 9 positions agree with TRBD1. The CDR3 loop spans 15 amino acids. V lost 1 base and J lost 7; bases outside the gene matches: 9. Germline V gene lookup returns CDR1 SGHRS and CDR2 YFSETQ. CDR3 sequence reads: CASSLLGQGLREQYF. DNA of the CDR3: TGCGCCAGCAGCTTGCTAGGACAGGGGTTAAGGGAGCAGTACTTC. Filled out from reference TRBV5-1 and TRBJ2-7, the complete variable domain reads KAGVTQTPRYLIKTRGQQVTLSCSPISGHRSVSWYQQTPGQGLQFLFEYFSETQRNKGNFPGRFSGRQFSNSRSEMNVSTLELGDSALYLCASSLLGQGLREQYFGPGTRLTVT.

The genes are TRBV4-1 and TRBJ1-1; the match to TRBD1 covers 7 bases. The CDR3 totals 19 residues. Germline V gene lookup returns CDR1 MGHRA and CDR2 YSYEKL. The ends lost 1 base at V and 5 bases at J; junction bases unmatched: 19. The chain's CDR3 is CASSQATGTVNSDRTEAFF. In DNA form, the CDR3 reads TGCGCCAGCAGCCAAGCCACCGGGACAGTAAATTCCGATAGGACTGAAGCTTTCTTT.

The chain has TRBV5-6 and TRBJ1-2; 7 bases map to TRBD1. The CDR3 extends over 12 amino acids. V lost 4 bases, J lost 8 bases, and 5 bases stayed unmatched. The germline V gene has CDR1 SGHDT and CDR2 YYEEEE. The CDR3 reads CASSPTGYGYTF. The CDR3 region has the DNA TGTGCCAGCAGCCCGACAGGGTACGGCTACACCTTC.

This clone was seen a handful of times. Within the sample, other DNA sequences also encode this same CDR3. The chain recombines TRBV29-1 with TRBJ1-2; D is perhaps TRBD1 (5 bases). The CDR3 totals 11 residues. V lost 4 bases to trimming and J lost 4 bases, with 7 bases between them. Germline CDR1 is SQVTM and CDR2 is ANQGSEA. This CDR3 reads CSVGGTYGYTF. The CDR3 DNA reads TGCAGCGTTGGGGGCACCTATGGCTACACCTTC.

The chain is built from TRBV5-3 and TRBJ2-1; 8 bases are a match to TRBD2. TRBV5-3 is identified as an open reading frame with a role that is uncertain. CDR3 size: 13 residues. V was pared by 10 bases and J by 5 bases, with 8 bases of the junction left unmatched. The CDR3 nucleotides are TGTGCCGCCGTTCGGGAGGGTCACAATGAGCAGTTCTTC. This sequence encodes CAAVREGHNEQFF.

This clone was seen only a few times. J is TRBJ2-3 and V is TRBV7-2; D assignment may be TRBD1 or TRBD2 (6 bases each). V shed 5 bases and J shed 6 bases, with 15 bases lying between them. This CDR3 contains 14 residues. The germline gives CDR1 SGHTA, CDR2 FQGNSA. The CDR3 nucleotides read TGTGCCAGCAGCCTAGGGGGGAGTAAGGATACGCAGTATTTT. Its protein product is CASSLGGSKDTQYF.

This sequence joins TRBV2 and TRBJ2-6, with 7 positions matching TRBD1. In germline, CDR1 is SNHLY, CDR2 FYNNEI. Unmatched junction bases numbered 8, after V lost 4 bases and J lost 2 bases. There are 17 residues in the CDR3. Here the CDR3 DNA reads TGTGCCAGCAGTGGTTTGACAGGGTCGACTGGGGCCAACGTCCTGACTTTC. Residues: CASSGLTGSTGANVLTF. The full variable domain, with the rest looked up from reference TRBV2 and TRBJ2-6, is EPEVTQTPSHQVTQMGQEVILRCVPISNHLYFYWYRQILGQKVEFLVSFYNNEISEKSEIFDDQFSVERPDGSNFTLKIRSTKLEDSAMYFCASSGLTGSTGANVLTFGAGSRLTVL.

This clone has only a few counts. The V call is TRBV5-1, the J call TRBJ2-2; TRBD2 is a possible D gene (6 bases). CDR1 and CDR2 (germline): SGHRS, YFSETQ. Trimming stripped 9 bases from V and 4 bases from J, with 13 bases between. The CDR3 covers 13 residues. CDR3 DNA sequence: TGCGCCATCTCGGAGGAGGGCACCGGGGAGCTGTTTTTT. It translates to CAISEEGTGELFF.

This clone has just one count. The chain is built from TRBV7-3 and TRBJ2-1; D not certain. V was pared by 1 base and J by 3 bases, with 10 bases between. CDR3 size: 15 residues. Germline-derived CDR1 and CDR2 are SGHTA and FQGTGA. CDR3 amino acids: CASSLRSGFYNEQFF. As DNA, the CDR3 is TGTGCCAGCAGCTTAAGATCGGGCTTCTACAATGAGCAGTTCTTC.

This chain connects TRBV5-6 to TRBJ2-7; D remains unclear. The germline gives CDR1 SGHDT, CDR2 YYEEEE. V lost 2 bases and J 7 bases, leaving 7 bases between the germline ends. The CDR3 is 11 amino acids. CDR3 protein: CASSLREEQYF. DNA for the CDR3: TGTGCCAGCAGCTTAAGAGAAGAGCAGTACTTC.

The chain uses TRBV28 and TRBJ1-2, with D possibly TRBD1 on 5 matching bases. Germline-derived CDR1 and CDR2 are MDHEN and SYDVKM. This CDR3 region has 11 residues. V lost 10 bases and J lost 2, with 8 bases in between. The CDR3 region is CATQGNYGYTF. The CDR3 coding sequence is TGTGCCACCCAGGGAAACTATGGCTACACCTTC.

CDR3 sequence: CASSVAGRGETQYF. The DNA for the CDR3 is TGTGCCAGCAGCGTTGCCGGGAGAGGAGAGACCCAGTACTTC. The rearrangement joins TRBV9 to TRBJ2-5; TRBD2 is a possible D gene (6 bases). Germline V gene lookup returns CDR1 SGDLS and CDR2 YYNGEE. V lost 2 bases to trimming and J lost 4 bases, with 12 bases between them. This CDR3 contains 14 residues. The variable domain in full, with the rest retrieved from reference TRBV9 and TRBJ2-5, is DSGVTQTPKHLITATGQRVTLRCSPRSGDLSVYWYQQSLDQGLQFLIQYYNGEERAKGNILERFSAQQFPDLHSELNLSSLELGDSALYFCASSVAGRGETQYFGPGTRLLVL.

The table lists this clone with a count of one. The CDR3 DNA is TGCGCCAGCAGCTTTGATAGCGGGAGGGCCGCTGATACGCAGTATTTT. Translated: CASSFDSGRAADTQYF. The chain links TRBV5-1 to TRBJ2-3, with TRBD2 matching over 11 bases. The CDR3 totals 16 residues. Germline assignment: CDR1 SGHRS and CDR2 YFSETQ. Trimming at V came to 2 bases and at J to 6 bases, leaving 8 bases not matched to a gene.

The chain carries TRBV11-2 and TRBJ2-7; 9 positions agree with TRBD2. The CDR3 has 16 amino acids. J was trimmed by 5 bases and V by 1 base; bases with no gene match: 9. Germline values: CDR1 SGHAT, CDR2 FQNNGV. The DNA of the CDR3 is TGTGCCAGCAGCTTAGCGGGGCGGGGGGGCCTAAACGAGCAGTACTTC. Translated: CASSLAGRGGLNEQYF.

The rearrangement joins TRBV28 to TRBJ2-5, with 7 bases matching TRBD2. CDR1 is MDHEN, CDR2 SYDVKM, per germline. This CDR3 contains 14 residues. V gave up 0 bases and J gave up 3 bases; unmatched junction bases: 1. The CDR3 sequence is CASSLWGGKETQYF. The CDR3 nucleotides are TGTGCCAGCAGTTTATGGGGGGGGAAAGAGACCCAGTACTTC.

J is TRBJ2-3 and V is TRBV19, with 15 bases matching TRBD2. The V gene end was trimmed by 4 bases and the J gene end by 1 base; junction bases not matched to a gene: 6. Germline V gene sequence: CDR1 LNHDA, CDR2 SQIVND (reference sequence). The CDR3 loop spans 18 amino acids. In DNA, the CDR3 is TGTGCCAGTAGTAGGACTAGCGGGAGGGGAATGGGCACAGATACGCAGTATTTT. This gives the protein CASSRTSGRGMGTDTQYF.

Within the sample, this clone is medium-sized. This chain joins TRBV11-2 and TRBJ2-1; 8 bases are a match to TRBD2. Germline CDR1 reads SGHAT; CDR2 reads FQNNGV. The CDR3 is 16 amino acids. J lost 3 bases, V lost 1 base, and 5 bases had no gene match. The CDR3 spells CASSLAGGPSYNEQFF. The CDR3 coding sequence is TGTGCCAGCAGCTTAGCGGGGGGGCCGAGCTACAATGAGCAGTTCTTC.

J is TRBJ1-4 and V is TRBV27; 7 bases are a match to TRBD1. J was trimmed by 8 bases and V by 7 bases; bases with no gene match: 7. This CDR3 spans 13 amino acids. Germline loops: CDR1 MNHEY, CDR2 SMNVEV (reference sequence). Written as DNA, the CDR3 is TGTGCCAGCACTAGGGGGCTTGGCGAAAAACTGTTTTTT. Amino acid sequence: CASTRGLGEKLFF.

This clone turned up a few times. CDR3 in DNA: TGTGCCAGCAGCCTTGGGGGGGGCTGGGGTCGAGAGACCCAGTACTTC. Its translation is CASSLGGGWGRETQYF. The rearrangement joins TRBV21-1 to TRBJ2-5; the table's D call TRBD2 went unverified against the DNA. TRBV21-1 is shown as a pseudogene. This CDR3 has 16 amino acids.

The chain recombines TRBV28 with TRBJ2-7; D perhaps matches TRBD2 (6 bases). From germline, CDR1 is MDHEN and CDR2 SYDVKM. V dropped 7 bases and J dropped 0 bases, with 10 bases sitting between them. CDR3 length: 13 amino acids. The CDR3 bases are TGTGCCAGCACAGACGGGGGCTCCTACGAGCAGTACTTC. Protein: CASTDGGSYEQYF.